This T cell receptor beta chain was captured by sequencing in a study of blood T cell repertoires in COVID-19. Looked up from germline, CDR1 is MNHEY and CDR2 is SVGAGI. The CDR3 totals 15 residues. Losses at the gene ends were 6 bases for V and 0 bases for J; bases not matched to a gene: 8. Produced via immunoSEQ multiplex PCR; TCRdb's table is partial and in-frame only. The profile shows under 250,000 clones, just under 85% of them singletons. The chain recombines TRBV6-5 with TRBJ2-7, with 7 positions matching TRBD1. This clonotype originated in an older woman with active or convalescent COVID-19. Source material: peripheral blood. The CDR3 sequence: CASSPGTDGSYEQYV. CDR3 DNA: TGTGCCAGCAGCCCCGGGACAGACGGCTCCTACGAGCAGTACGTC.